This T cell receptor beta chain was documented in a study of cytomegalovirus exposure and HLA in healthy donors. Findings and caveats of the study: Fewer than 200 TCR beta chains were listed as cytomegalovirus-associated. The authors later found most CMV-associated TCR beta chains appeared HLA-restricted. For most TCR sequences rarity was the rule, although some public TCRs occurred in many donors.

A note on this clone: Its antigen remains unidentified.

PCR primers comprised 60 Vbeta and 13 Jbeta primers. Some clones are missing from TCRdb's copy, which holds only in-frame ones; the method was immunoSEQ multiplex PCR. The sample comprises about 180,000 clones, about 80% of which are singletons, and around 0.69% rests with the top ten. Although they were nominally healthy when sampled, donors likely had unrecorded immune exposures. The CDR3 spans 13 residues. Germline-derived CDR1 and CDR2 are SGHVS and FQNEAQ. V was shortened by 2 bases and J by 1 base, with 5 bases between the two germline ends. The chain carries TRBV7-8 and TRBJ1-1; D is ambiguous. The receptor was isolated from a woman aged 40-49 years in good health and CMV-seronegative. The sequenced sample consisted of PBMCs. The chain's CDR3 is CASSLRPNTEAFF. In DNA form, the CDR3 reads TGTGCCAGCAGCTTACGTCCGAACACTGAAGCTTTCTTT. Full variable domain (rest looked up from reference TRBV7-8 and TRBJ1-1): GAGVSQSPRYKVAKRGQDVALRCDPISGHVSLFWYQQALGQGPEFLTYFQNEAQLDKSGLPSDRFFAERPEGSVSTLKIQRTQQEDSAVYLCASSLRPNTEAFFGQGTRLTVV.